This TCR beta chain was retrieved from a study of CD8 T cells in ankylosing spondylitis. Study-wide results and caveats: Enrichment of disease-linked clones was reportedly significant in matched ankylosing spondylitis synovial fluid. Fewer than ten highly homologous variants made up a TCR beta motif that seemed to typify ankylosing spondylitis blood. Several of the motif variants were reported before in synovial fluid and blood from reactive arthritis.

Quantitative barcoded 5'-RACE was used to prepare TCR beta libraries. TCRdb called the 5' RACE reads again in MiXCR, with one record for every CDR3 protein. This sample yields approximately 17,000 distinct CDR3 sequences, of which under 8.5% are seen a single time; around 37% belongs to the top ten. The ends lost 6 bases at V and 4 bases at J; junction bases unmatched: 5. CDR1 MNHNY and CDR2 SVGAGI come from the germline V gene (reference sequence). There are 15 residues in the CDR3. Concerning this clonotype: Its specificity is unknown.

This chain connects TRBV6-6 to TRBJ2-1; TRBD2 matches 11 bases. The material sequenced was blood. The TCR was taken from a male donor with ankylosing spondylitis or in good health (not recorded which). In nucleotides, the CDR3 is TGTGCCAGCAGCTCAACTAGCGGGGGTTACAATGAGCAGTTCTTC. Translation gives CASSSTSGGYNEQFF.